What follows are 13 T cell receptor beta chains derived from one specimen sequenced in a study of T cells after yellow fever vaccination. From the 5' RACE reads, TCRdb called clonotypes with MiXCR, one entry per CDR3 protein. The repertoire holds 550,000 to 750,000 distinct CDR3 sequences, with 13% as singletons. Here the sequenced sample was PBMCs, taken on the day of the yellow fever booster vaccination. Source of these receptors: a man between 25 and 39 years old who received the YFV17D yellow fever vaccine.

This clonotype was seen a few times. The CDR3: CASSQESLAGLPIEQFF. The CDR3, as DNA: TGCGCCAGCAGCCAAGAATCGCTAGCGGGATTACCTATTGAGCAGTTCTTC. This sequence joins TRBV4-1 and TRBJ2-1, with 9 bases matching TRBD2. The V gene end was trimmed by 0 bases and the J gene end by 9 bases; junction bases not matched to a gene: 12. Per the germline V gene, CDR1 is MGHRA and CDR2 is YSYEKL. CDR3 size: 17 residues.

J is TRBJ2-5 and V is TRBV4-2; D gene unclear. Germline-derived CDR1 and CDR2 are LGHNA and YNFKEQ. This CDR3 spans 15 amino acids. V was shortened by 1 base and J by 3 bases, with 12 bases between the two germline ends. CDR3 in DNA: TGTGCCAGCAGCCAAGTTTCTTCTGGGGAAGAGACCCAGTACTTC. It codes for CASSQVSSGEETQYF.

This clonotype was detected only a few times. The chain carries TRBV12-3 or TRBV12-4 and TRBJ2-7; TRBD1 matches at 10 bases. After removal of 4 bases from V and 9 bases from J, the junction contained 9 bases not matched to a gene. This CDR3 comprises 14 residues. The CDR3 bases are TGTGCCAGCAGTTCCAGTCCCGGGACAGGGGTGCAGTACTTC. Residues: CASSSSPGTGVQYF.

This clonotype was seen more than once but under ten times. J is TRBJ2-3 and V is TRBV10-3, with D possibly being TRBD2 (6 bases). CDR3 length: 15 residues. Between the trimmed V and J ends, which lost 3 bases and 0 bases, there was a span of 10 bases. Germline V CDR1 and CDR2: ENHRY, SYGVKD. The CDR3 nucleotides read TGTGCCATCAGTGAAGGAGGGGCTAGCACAGATACGCAGTATTTT. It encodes CAISEGGASTDTQYF.

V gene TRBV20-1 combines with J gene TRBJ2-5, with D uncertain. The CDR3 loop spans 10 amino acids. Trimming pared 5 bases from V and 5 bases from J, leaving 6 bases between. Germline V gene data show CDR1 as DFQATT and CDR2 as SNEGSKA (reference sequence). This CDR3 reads CSAFRETQYF. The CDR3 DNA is TGCAGTGCTTTCCGCGAGACCCAGTACTTC.

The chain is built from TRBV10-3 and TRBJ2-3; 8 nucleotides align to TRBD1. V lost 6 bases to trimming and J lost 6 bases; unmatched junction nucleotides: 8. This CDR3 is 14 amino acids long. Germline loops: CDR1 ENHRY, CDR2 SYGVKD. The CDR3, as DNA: TGTGCCATCAGAGCCCAGGGGGCAATGGATACGCAGTATTTT. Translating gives CAIRAQGAMDTQYF.

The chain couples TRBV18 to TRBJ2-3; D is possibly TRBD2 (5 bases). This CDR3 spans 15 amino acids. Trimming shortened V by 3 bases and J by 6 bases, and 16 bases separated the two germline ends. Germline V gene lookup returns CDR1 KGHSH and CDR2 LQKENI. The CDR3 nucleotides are TGTGCCAGCTCACCTCTAGCAATGAACTGGGATACGCAGTATTTT. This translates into CASSPLAMNWDTQYF.

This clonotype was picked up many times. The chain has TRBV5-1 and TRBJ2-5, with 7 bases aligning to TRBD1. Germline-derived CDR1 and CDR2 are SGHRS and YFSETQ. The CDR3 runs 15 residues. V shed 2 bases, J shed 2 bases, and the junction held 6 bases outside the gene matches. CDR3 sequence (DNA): TGCGCCAGCAGCTTCGGGACAGACAATCAAGAGACCCAGTACTTC. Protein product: CASSFGTDNQETQYF.

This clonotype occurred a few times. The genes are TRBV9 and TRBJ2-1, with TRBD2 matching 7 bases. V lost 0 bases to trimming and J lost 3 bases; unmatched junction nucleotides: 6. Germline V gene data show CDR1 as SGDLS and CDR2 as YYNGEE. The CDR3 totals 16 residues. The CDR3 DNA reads TGTGCCAGCAGCGTAGAGGCGGGAGACTTCTACAATGAGCAGTTCTTC. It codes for CASSVEAGDFYNEQFF.

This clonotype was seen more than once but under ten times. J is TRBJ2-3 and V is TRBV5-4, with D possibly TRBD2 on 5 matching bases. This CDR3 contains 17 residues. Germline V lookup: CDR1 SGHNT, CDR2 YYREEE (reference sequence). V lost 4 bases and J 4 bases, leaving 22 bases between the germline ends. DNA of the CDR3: TGTGCCAGCAGCGCGCCCGTGGACTCCGACGGGGCAGATACGCAGTATTTT. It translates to CASSAPVDSDGADTQYF.

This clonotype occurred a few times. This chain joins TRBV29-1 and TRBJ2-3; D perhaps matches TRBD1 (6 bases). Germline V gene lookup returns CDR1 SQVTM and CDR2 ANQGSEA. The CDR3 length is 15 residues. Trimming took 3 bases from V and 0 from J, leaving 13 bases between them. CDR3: CSVEGDTDSTDTQYF. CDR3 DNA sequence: TGCAGCGTTGAGGGGGACACAGATAGCACAGATACGCAGTATTTT.

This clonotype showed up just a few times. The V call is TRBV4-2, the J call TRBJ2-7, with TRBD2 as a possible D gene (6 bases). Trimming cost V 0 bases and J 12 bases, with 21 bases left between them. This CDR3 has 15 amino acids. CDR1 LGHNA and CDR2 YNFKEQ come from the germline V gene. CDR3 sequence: CASSQDSDSGRSLYF. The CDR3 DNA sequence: TGTGCCAGCAGCCAAGATAGTGATAGCGGACGATCTCTGTACTTC.

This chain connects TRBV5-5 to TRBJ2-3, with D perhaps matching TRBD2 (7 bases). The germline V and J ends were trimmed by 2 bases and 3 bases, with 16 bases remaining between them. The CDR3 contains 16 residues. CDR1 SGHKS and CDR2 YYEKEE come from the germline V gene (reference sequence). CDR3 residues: CASSLGGRVPTDTQYF. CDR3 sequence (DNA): TGTGCCAGCAGCTTAGGGGGGAGGGTACCGACAGATACGCAGTATTTT.